Below are 7 T cell receptor beta chains sequenced from a single sample in a study of blood T cells in healthy people across ages. The use of a sample-barcoded 5' primer and a J-beta primer mix characterized a second PCR of roughly 6 to 11 cycles. TCRdb called the 5' RACE reads again in MiXCR, with one record for every CDR3 protein. This table has 650,000 to 1,000,000 distinct CDR3 sequences, more than 35% appearing once. The sequencing sample was made of blood. The receptors were sampled from an elderly man in good health.

This clonotype was observed once. DNA for the CDR3: TGTGCCAGCAGCCAAAACGAAGCTAGGTTCTTC. This translates into CASSQNEARFF. The chain employs TRBV14 and TRBJ2-1; D unclear. This CDR3 has 11 amino acids. The germline CDR1 and CDR2 sequences are SGHDN and FVKESK. Trimming cost V 2 bases and J 15 bases, with 11 bases left between them.

This clonotype was picked up a small number of times. The CDR3 spells CASSEVLTGRYEQYF. The CDR3 region has the DNA TGTGCCAGCAGTGAAGTCCTAACAGGGAGGTACGAGCAGTACTTC. The rearrangement joins TRBV6-1 to TRBJ2-7; D might be TRBD1 or TRBD2, each matching 6 bases. The CDR3 totals 15 residues. V was cut by 1 base and J by 4 bases, with 14 bases left in between. In germline, CDR1 is MNHNS, CDR2 SASEGT.

This rearrangement joins TRBV27 to TRBJ2-1, with D possibly TRBD2 on 5 matching bases. V gave up 1 base and J gave up 0 bases, with 10 bases separating them. The CDR3 totals 16 residues. Looked up from germline, CDR1 is MNHEY and CDR2 is SMNVEV (reference sequence). The CDR3 here is CASSLFTGYSYNEQFF. The CDR3 DNA sequence: TGTGCCAGCAGTTTATTTACGGGATACTCCTACAATGAGCAGTTCTTC.

This clonotype was seen only a few times. This chain connects TRBV4-3 to TRBJ2-3; possibly TRBD2 for D (6 bases). In germline, CDR1 is LGHNA, CDR2 YSLEER. Trimming shortened V by 0 bases and J by 2 bases, and 9 bases separated the two germline ends. The CDR3 sequence is 15 residues long. As DNA, the CDR3 is TGCGCCAGCAGCCAAGAATGGCGGGACACAGATACGCAGTATTTT. It specifies CASSQEWRDTDTQYF.

A word on this clonotype: One junction end does not reproduce the germline sequence, and a read error may be involved. V usage is TRBV7-9 and J usage is TRBJ2-5, with D uncertain. Germline V lookup: CDR1 SEHNR, CDR2 FQNEAQ (reference sequence). The CDR3 extends over 11 amino acids. The CDR3 DNA is TGTGCCAACAGCTTGGGCAAGACCCAGTACTTC. It yields the protein CANSLGKTQYF. The full variable domain, rest sourced from reference TRBV7-9 and TRBJ2-5, is DTGVSQNPRHKITKRGQNVTFRCDPISEHNRLYWYRQTLGQGPEFLTYFQNEAQLEKSRLLSDRFSAERPKGSFSTLEIQRTEQGDSAMYLCANSLGKTQYFGPGTRLLVL.

The rearrangement joins TRBV5-1 to TRBJ2-5; 7 bases line up with TRBD2. V shed 2 bases, J shed 5 bases, and the junction held 9 bases outside the gene matches. Germline CDR1 reads SGHRS; CDR2 reads YFSETQ. The CDR3 sequence is 15 residues long. CDR3 DNA sequence: TGCGCCAGCAGCTTAGGACTAGGGCTGCGGGAGACCCAGTACTTC. It encodes CASSLGLGLRETQYF.

The rearrangement joins TRBV20-1 to TRBJ2-3; TRBD2 aligns across 10 bases. The length of the CDR3 is 14 residues. Looked up from germline, CDR1 is DFQATT and CDR2 is SNEGSKA (reference sequence). The trim removed 6 bases at V and 4 bases at J, leaving 7 bases unmatched. The CDR3 region has the DNA TGCAGTGCCCTCAGCGGGAGGGTTTCAGATACGCAGTATTTT. Its protein is CSALSGRVSDTQYF.